The rows below give T cell receptor beta chains drawn from one sample of a study of regulatory T cells in long-lasting Graves disease. TCRdb re-analysed the multiplex PCR reads in MiXCR, keeping a single row per CDR3 protein. Of 350,000 to 450,000 distinct CDR3 sequences in the sample, about 23% are singletons; the top ten hold under 35%. The sample here was peripheral blood mononuclear cells (PBMCs), taken when the disease was refractory, from a patient treated with antithyroid drugs. The source is a woman aged 40-49 years with Graves disease. Both conserved end residues are part of each CDR3. Not every row has a clone size; where given, it reads once, few, many or a size class.

CASSLSGNGNTIYF | TRBJ1-3 | TRBV27 | .
CASSPAMTGGNTEAFF | TRBJ1-1 | TRBV12-3/TRBV12-4 | few
CASSLGPLLNEQFF | TRBJ2-1 | TRBV28 | .
CSAYRSSYEQYF | TRBJ2-7 | TRBV20-1 | .
CASSPGGRGIEAFF | TRBJ1-1 | TRBV27 | few
CSAIKLAGEETQYF | TRBJ2-5 | TRBV20-1 | .
CASTNQGRRNEKLFF | TRBJ1-4 | TRBV7-6 | many
CSAGPSGAAYEQYF | TRBJ2-7 | TRBV20-1 | many
CASSAQDAYEQYF | TRBJ2-7 | TRBV2 | many
CASSKTYEQYF | TRBJ2-7 | TRBV7-9 | many
CASSLGGGVQPQHF | TRBJ1-5 | TRBV5-5 | few
CASSQPSGSGELFF | TRBJ2-2 | TRBV4-3 | .
CASSLSLAAAQETQYF | TRBJ2-5 | TRBV12-3/TRBV12-4 | many
CASSLTGSAMNTEAFF | TRBJ1-1 | TRBV11-2 | many
CASSPYGGSAGNTIYF | TRBJ1-3 | TRBV9 | .